This record concerns one T cell receptor (beta chain) sequence. Antigen: not known. The CDR3 has 14 amino acids. CDR1 is KGHSH and CDR2 is LQKENI in the germline V gene. Deletions cut 0 bases from V and 3 bases from J, with 8 bases between. Sequencing used immunoSEQ multiplex PCR; TCRdb keeps in-frame clones, though not all of them. The data show 110,000 to 150,000 clones, approximately 90% seen once. The entry originates in a study of radiation and T cells in renal cell carcinoma. Study observations and caveats: Top tumor clonotypes rose in blood 2 weeks post-radiation, then contracted.

Time point: baseline pretreatment blood. The treatment is: 15 Gy SBRT to primary tumor, nephrectomy 4 weeks later. The sequence came from a woman aged 45-60 years with renal cell carcinoma. The source material was blood, sampled from a patient whose treatment included radiotherapy and nephrectomy. V usage is TRBV18 and J usage is TRBJ1-1; tentatively, D is TRBD1 (5 bases). In DNA, the CDR3 is TGTGCCAGCTCACCACCTCGGGGGGACACTGAAGCTTTCTTT. This encodes CASSPPRGDTEAFF.